One and the same sample provided the 7 T cell receptor beta chains below, sequenced in a study of blood T cells in healthy people across ages. For the second PCR, which ran for about 6 to 11 cycles, a sample-barcoded 5' primer and a J-beta primer mix were used. TCRdb re-called the 5' RACE reads with MiXCR, one entry per CDR3 protein. The data show over a million distinct CDR3 sequences, around 40% seen once. Source material: blood. Every receptor here comes from a woman aged 18-29 years in good health.

About this clonotype itself: At one end the junction does not follow the germline gene, possibly because of a read error. The rearrangement joins TRBV28 to TRBJ2-7, with no clear D. The CDR3 totals 15 residues. Germline CDR1 is MDHEN and CDR2 is SYDVKM. The CDR3 DNA sequence: TGTGCCAGCAGTTTATGGCAGCAACCCCCCTATGAGCAGTACTTC. Residues: CASSLWQQPPYEQYF.

This chain uses TRBV27 with TRBJ2-3; 7 bases are a match to TRBD2. Germline loops: CDR1 MNHEY, CDR2 SMNVEV (reference sequence). The CDR3 consists of 16 residues. With V trimmed by 2 bases and J by 2 bases, 7 bases remained unmatched. CDR3 coding DNA: TGTGCCAGCAGTTTAGTGTCGGGGGGAATCACAGATACGCAGTATTTT. This encodes CASSLVSGGITDTQYF.

V gene TRBV7-8 combines with J gene TRBJ1-2; no clear D gene. This CDR3 comprises 14 residues. Germline lookup yields CDR1 SGHVS and CDR2 FQNEAQ. Trimming cost V 6 bases and J 6 bases, with 17 bases left between them. In nucleotides, the CDR3 is TGTGCCAGCAGTTTCAGTAGGGTGAACGATGGCTACACCTTC. It codes for CASSFSRVNDGYTF.

The gene calls are TRBV20-1 and TRBJ1-6; no clear D. Germline CDR1 DFQATT, CDR2 SNEGSKA (reference sequence). The V end was cut by 3 bases, the J end by 0 bases, with 9 bases between. CDR3 size: 15 residues. In DNA, the CDR3 is TGCAGTGCTAGGCAACGGGCCTCCTATAATTCACCCCTCCACTTT. It is translated as CSARQRASYNSPLHF.

The chain employs TRBV20-1 and TRBJ2-7, with unresolved D. V lost 2 bases to trimming and J lost 1 base, with 12 bases between them. The germline CDR1 and CDR2 sequences are DFQATT and SNEGSKA (reference sequence). The CDR3 loop spans 14 amino acids. This chain's CDR3 is CSARNLGLSYEQYF. The DNA of the CDR3 is TGCAGTGCTAGAAATCTAGGGTTGTCCTACGAGCAGTACTTC.

The rearrangement uses TRBV30 and TRBJ2-7; 12 bases line up with TRBD2. This CDR3 contains 15 residues. Trimming cost V 0 bases and J 5 bases; bases outside gene matches: 5. CDR1 is GTSNPN, CDR2 SVGIG, per germline (reference sequence). CDR3 DNA sequence: TGTGCCTGGAGTGTACTACTAGCGGGAGGAGACGAGCAGTACTTC. It yields the protein CAWSVLLAGGDEQYF.

This clonotype was detected many times. J is TRBJ2-1 and V is TRBV25-1; 11 positions match TRBD2. V shed 6 bases, J shed 0 bases, and the junction held 7 bases outside the gene matches. The V gene's germline CDR1 is MGHDK and CDR2 SYGVNS. This CDR3 region has 17 residues. The CDR3 DNA sequence: TGTGCCAGCAGCCAGACTAGCGGGGTTAACTCCTACAATGAGCAGTTCTTC. Its protein product is CASSQTSGVNSYNEQFF.